The clone carrying this TCR beta chain was seen many times. Its antigen is not known. This specimen comes from a study of spatial heterogeneity in lung cancer. General observations from the study: For expanded intratumoral alpha and beta TCRs, counts tracked tumor mutation counts.

CDR3 size: 16 residues. The ends lost 5 bases at V and 6 bases at J; junction bases unmatched: 13. TCRdb passed the 5' RACE reads through MiXCR, listing each CDR3 protein once. This sample has some 25,000 distinct CDR3 sequences, with more than 5.5% found just once. This sample's time point: sample taken at primary tumor resection. The sample in question was lung tumor tissue, obtained at surgery. The chain carries TRBV12-3 or TRBV12-4 and TRBJ1-5; 7 nucleotides align to TRBD1. This TCR was recovered from a male donor with early-stage non-small cell lung cancer. The CDR3 DNA reads as TGTGCCAGCAGTCCCGTAGGGCAGGGGGGAGGTCAGCCCCAGCATTTT. It yields the protein CASSPVGQGGGQPQHF.